This T cell receptor beta chain was found in a study of tumor-infiltrating lymphocytes in primary liver carcinoma. Overall study context: Roughly 3.5 to 8 million productive TCRbeta reads came from each sample, comparable across tissue types.

From unsorted bulk tissue weighing roughly 17-31 mg, DNA and RNA were co-extracted. The patients had histopathologically diagnosed primary liver carcinoma, and their disease was treated by surgical resection. This CDR3 spans 15 amino acids. Looked up from germline, CDR1 is SEHNR and CDR2 is FQNEAQ (reference sequence). The input was around 0.5 ug total RNA; TCR beta cDNA was made from it with a constant-region primer. Slightly modified ARM-PCR, run as three nested multiplex PCR rounds, produced the TCR beta libraries. A C-beta reverse primer was combined with TRBV1-TRBV30 forward primers in the first two PCR rounds, and each round had 10 cycles. TCRdb re-derived calls from the multiplex PCR reads in MiXCR, one entry per CDR3 protein. The table lists 45,000 or so distinct CDR3 sequences, 60% to 80% of them singletons. A word on this clonotype: Compared with germline, one end of the junction differs, possibly owing to a read error.

The chain carries TRBV7-9 and TRBJ2-7, with 9 bases identical to TRBD1. The sequenced sample was tumor-adjacent normal liver tissue. The receptor's source is a woman aged 25 to 39 with primary liver carcinoma and hepatitis B virus infection. The CDR3 protein is CASGSQGAWDDEHYF. CDR3 sequence (DNA): TGTGCCAGCGGCTCACAGGGGGCATGGGATGACGAGCACTACTTC. Supplemented by reference TRBV7-9 and TRBJ2-7, the full variable domain reads DTGVSQNPRHKITKRGQNVTFRCDPISEHNRLYWYRQTLGQGPEFLTYFQNEAQLEKSRLLSDRFSAERPKGSFSTLEIQRTEQGDSAMYLCASGSQGAWDDEHYFGPGTRLTVT.